These 17 T cell receptor beta chains came from one sample sequenced in a study of radiotherapy plus CTLA-4 blockade in lung cancer. Measured with immunoSEQ multiplex PCR; TCRdb has only the in-frame clones, and not every one. The sample holds 95,000 to 150,000 clones; around 90% are singletons and the top ten take 5.5% to 7%. The input for sequencing was peripheral blood, taken from a patient treated with radiotherapy plus ipilimumab. These receptors were collected from a human donor with non-small cell lung cancer that progressed on radiotherapy plus ipilimumab.

Only one count was recorded for this clone. The V and J genes are TRBV6-6 and TRBJ2-1; a possible D gene is TRBD2 (6 bases). V lost 6 bases to trimming and J lost 8 bases, with 20 bases between them. The CDR3 loop spans 15 amino acids. The germline V gene has CDR1 MNHNY and CDR2 SVGAGI (reference sequence). CDR3 loop: CASSPYGEREDEQFF. DNA for the CDR3: TGTGCCAGCAGCCCCTACGGGGAAAGGGAGGATGAGCAGTTCTTC.

This chain joins TRBV5-1 and TRBJ2-7, with 7 bases identical to TRBD1. V was clipped by 2 bases and J by 6 bases; unmatched bases: 11. The CDR3 is 15 amino acids. In germline, CDR1 is SGHRS, CDR2 YFSETQ. CDR3 in DNA: TGCGCCAGCAGCTTAACCGGGACAGCGAAACTCGAGCAGTACTTC. Translating gives CASSLTGTAKLEQYF.

The chain combines TRBV6-6 with TRBJ2-3; D might be TRBD1 or TRBD2, each matching 6 bases. Trimming took off 5 bases at V and 3 bases at J, with 15 bases between the two ends. Germline V gives CDR1 MNHNY, CDR2 SVGAGI (reference sequence). The CDR3 contains 15 residues. The CDR3: CASSPGRGPTDTQYF. The DNA of the CDR3 is TGTGCCAGCAGTCCGGGCCGGGGGCCGACAGATACGCAGTATTTT.

The rearrangement joins TRBV28 to TRBJ1-1, with unresolved D. Germline V gene data show CDR1 as MDHEN and CDR2 as SYDVKM. V lost 7 bases to trimming and J lost 0 bases, with 3 bases between them. The CDR3 sequence is 11 residues long. This chain's CDR3 is CASKVNTEAFF. The CDR3 DNA is TGTGCCAGCAAAGTGAACACTGAAGCTTTCTTT.

The chain links TRBV6-5 to TRBJ2-7, with 9 bases lining up with TRBD1. Germline CDR1 MNHEY, CDR2 SVGAGI. There are 14 residues in the CDR3. The V and J ends lost 6 bases and 4 bases, in that order; junction bases with no gene match: 7. CDR3: CASREDRGGYEQYF. The DNA of the CDR3 is TGTGCCAGCAGGGAGGACAGGGGCGGGTACGAGCAGTACTTC.

The rearrangement links TRBV25-1 to TRBJ2-1; D is unclear. Germline CDR1 MGHDK, CDR2 SYGVNS. The germline V and J ends were trimmed by 6 bases and 7 bases, with 19 bases remaining between them. The CDR3 runs to 15 residues. CDR3 DNA: TGTGCCAGCAGGGCCCGAGTCTTTCTGGGGAATGAGCAGTTCTTC. Amino acid sequence: CASRARVFLGNEQFF.

As to this clone: The identical CDR3 is also encoded by other nucleotide sequences in the sample. The chain employs TRBV4-1 and TRBJ2-3; 8 positions agree with TRBD1. J gave up 6 bases and V 0 bases, and 14 bases lay outside the gene matches. The CDR3 loop spans 18 amino acids. From germline, CDR1 is MGHRA and CDR2 YSYEKL. DNA for the CDR3: TGCGCCAGCAGCCAAGAGGGGAAGAGGACAGGGCTGTGGGATACGCAGTATTTT. It yields the protein CASSQEGKRTGLWDTQYF.

The chain uses TRBV6-5 and TRBJ2-5; the D gene could be TRBD1 or TRBD2 (7 bases each). Germline CDR1 MNHEY, CDR2 SVGAGI. The CDR3 sequence is 14 residues long. V was shortened by 6 bases and J by 3 bases, with 14 bases between the two germline ends. CDR3: CASRRQGGKETQYF. CDR3 coding DNA: TGTGCCAGCAGACGACAGGGAGGGAAAGAGACCCAGTACTTC.

The J gene is TRBJ2-1, the V gene TRBV14, with 7 bases aligning to TRBD2. The CDR3 has 16 amino acids. Per germline, CDR1 SGHDN and CDR2 FVKESK. After removal of 0 bases from V and 4 bases from J, the junction contained 6 bases not matched to a gene. CDR3 in amino acids: CASSQDMASGYNEQFF. The DNA of the CDR3 is TGTGCCAGCAGCCAAGATATGGCTAGCGGTTACAATGAGCAGTTCTTC. Variable domain in full (rest from reference TRBV14 and TRBJ2-1): EAGVTQFPSHSVIEKGQTVTLRCDPISGHDNLYWYRRVMGKEIKFLLHFVKESKQDESGMPNNRFLAERTGGTYSTLKVQPAELEDSGVYFCASSQDMASGYNEQFFGPGTRLTVL.

V is TRBV2 and J is TRBJ2-1, with 14 bases identical to TRBD2. The V gene end was trimmed by 4 bases and the J gene end by 8 bases; junction bases not matched to a gene: 4. Looked up from germline, CDR1 is SNHLY and CDR2 is FYNNEI. This CDR3 contains 15 residues. The CDR3 DNA reads TGTGCCAGCAGTGCGGGACTAGCGGGGGTGGATGAGCAGTTCTTC. It is translated as CASSAGLAGVDEQFF.

The V gene is TRBV6-1, the J gene TRBJ2-7, with 12 bases identical to TRBD1. Trimming cost V 6 bases and J 6 bases; bases outside gene matches: 6. Looked up from germline, CDR1 is MNHNS and CDR2 is SASEGT. This CDR3 has 14 amino acids. The CDR3 here is CASRGQGAKLEQYF. The CDR3 DNA reads TGTGCCAGCAGGGGACAGGGGGCGAAGCTCGAGCAGTACTTC.

V and J are TRBV19 and TRBJ2-1; weak D call: TRBD1 (6 bases). Germline CDR1 reads LNHDA; CDR2 reads SQIVND (reference sequence). CDR3 length: 15 amino acids. Trimming shortened V by 5 bases and J by 6 bases, and 17 bases separated the two germline ends. The CDR3 sequence is CASSSGTLYGNEQFF. In nucleotides, the CDR3 is TGTGCCAGTAGTTCCGGGACACTTTATGGCAATGAGCAGTTCTTC.

This rearrangement joins TRBV27 to TRBJ2-7, with TRBD2 identical over 7 bases. Germline V gene lookup returns CDR1 MNHEY and CDR2 SMNVEV (reference sequence). This CDR3 comprises 15 residues. V was pared by 5 bases and J by 6 bases, with 13 bases of the junction left unmatched. CDR3 protein: CASSTTLAAGVEQYF. In DNA, the CDR3 is TGTGCCAGCAGTACGACCCTTGCTGCGGGGGTCGAGCAGTACTTC.

V and J are TRBV7-9 and TRBJ2-7; 11 bases match TRBD1. Germline CDR1 SEHNR, CDR2 FQNEAQ (reference sequence). The CDR3 contains 14 residues. V lost 6 bases, J lost 7 bases, and 8 bases stayed unmatched. Here the CDR3 reads CASRSDRGPREQYF. The CDR3 DNA follows: TGTGCCAGCAGATCGGACAGGGGGCCGAGGGAGCAGTACTTC.

The rearrangement joins TRBV5-6 to TRBJ2-5, with 9 bases fitting TRBD2. Germline loops: CDR1 SGHDT, CDR2 YYEEEE. CDR3 length equals 17 residues. J lost 5 bases, V lost 3 bases, and 14 bases had no gene match. The CDR3 spells CASSSWTVAGGGETQYF. CDR3 DNA sequence: TGTGCCAGCAGCTCGTGGACAGTTGCGGGAGGGGGGGAGACCCAGTACTTC.

This clone came up once. The J gene is TRBJ2-6, the V gene TRBV7-9, with D perhaps matching TRBD1 or TRBD2 (5 bases each). Between the trimmed V and J ends, which lost 5 bases and 4 bases, there was a span of 15 bases. The CDR3 has 16 amino acids. Germline V gives CDR1 SEHNR, CDR2 FQNEAQ (reference sequence). In nucleotides, the CDR3 is TGTGCCAGCAGCGGAGAGGGGTTCTCCGGGGCCAACGTCCTGACTTTC. Its protein product is CASSGEGFSGANVLTF. The whole variable domain, remainder taken from reference TRBV7-9 and TRBJ2-6, is DTGVSQNPRHKITKRGQNVTFRCDPISEHNRLYWYRQTLGQGPEFLTYFQNEAQLEKSRLLSDRFSAERPKGSFSTLEIQRTEQGDSAMYLCASSGEGFSGANVLTFGAGSRLTVL.

This clone was found once. The chain uses TRBV6-5 and TRBJ1-1, with TRBD1 identical over 7 bases. This CDR3 spans 15 amino acids. The germline gives CDR1 MNHEY, CDR2 SVGAGI. The V and J ends lost 6 bases and 0 bases, in that order; junction bases with no gene match: 7. CDR3 region: CASRRQGGMNTEAFF. CDR3 DNA: TGTGCCAGCAGGCGACAGGGCGGGATGAACACTGAAGCTTTCTTT.